Shown below are 9 T cell receptor beta chains from a single sample sequenced in a study of cytomegalovirus exposure and HLA in healthy donors. The PCR was carried out with 60 Vbeta primers and 13 Jbeta primers. Libraries were prepared by immunoSEQ multiplex PCR; TCRdb keeps only in-frame clonotypes and omits some of them. The data contain about 170,000 clones, 82% of them singletons. Material: PBMCs. The source is a girl aged 10-17 years in good health and CMV-seropositive.

This chain connects TRBV7-3 to TRBJ1-6; the match to TRBD1 covers 9 bases. Trimming at V came to 4 bases and at J to 7 bases, leaving 8 bases not matched to a gene. Germline V gene lookup returns CDR1 SGHTA and CDR2 FQGTGA. CDR3 size: 16 residues. As DNA, the CDR3 is TGTGCCAGCAGCTCCCGGGACAGGGTTTCCAATTCACCCCTCCACTTT. Residues: CASSSRDRVSNSPLHF.

This chain links TRBV6-1 with TRBJ1-2; 7 bases are a match to TRBD1. CDR1 and CDR2 (germline): MNHNS, SASEGT. V lost 9 bases and J lost 8; bases outside the gene matches: 12. The CDR3 runs to 13 residues. The DNA of the CDR3 is TGTGCCAGTGCGACAGGGATGAGGAGCGGCTACACCTTC. This translates into CASATGMRSGYTF.

There are a few counts of this clone. This rearrangement joins TRBV5-1 to TRBJ2-1; possibly TRBD2 for D (6 bases). CDR1 and CDR2 (germline): SGHRS, YFSETQ. This CDR3 comprises 14 residues. V was pared by 7 bases and J by 7 bases, with 18 bases between. CDR3 loop: CASVMGLGKNEQFF. The CDR3 DNA reads as TGCGCCAGCGTAATGGGACTCGGTAAAAATGAGCAGTTCTTC.

The chain employs TRBV19 and TRBJ1-2; 8 nucleotides match TRBD1. Germline lookup yields CDR1 LNHDA and CDR2 SQIVND (reference sequence). V trimming: 4 bases; J trimming: 3 bases; junction bases outside the gene matches: 4. This CDR3 spans 14 amino acids. CDR3 loop: CASSTQTGDYGYTF. The DNA for the CDR3 is TGTGCCAGTAGTACCCAGACAGGGGACTATGGCTACACCTTC.

This chain links TRBV9 with TRBJ1-1, with D possibly being TRBD1 (6 bases). Trimming pared 5 bases from V and 1 base from J, leaving 12 bases between. The CDR3 contains 14 residues. Germline CDR1 reads SGDLS; CDR2 reads YYNGEE. The chain's CDR3 is CASSFTQGNTEAFF. Written as DNA, the CDR3 is TGTGCCAGCAGTTTTACACAGGGGAACACTGAAGCTTTCTTT.

The V call is TRBV6-1, the J call TRBJ1-1; 7 positions agree with TRBD1. The CDR3 is made up of 14 amino acids. The germline gives CDR1 MNHNS, CDR2 SASEGT. J lost 4 bases, V lost 8 bases, and 10 bases had no gene match. The CDR3 coding sequence is TGTGCCAGCTCTAGACAGGGCCAGGGCACTGAAGCTTTCTTT. Its protein product is CASSRQGQGTEAFF.

The gene calls are TRBV5-1 and TRBJ1-1; 8 nucleotides agree with TRBD1. The CDR3 totals 14 residues. V shed 1 base and J 3 bases; nucleotides not matched to a gene: 2. Germline CDR1 SGHRS, CDR2 YFSETQ. CDR3 sequence: CASSLLQGDTEAFF. CDR3 in DNA: TGCGCCAGCAGCTTGCTACAGGGGGACACTGAAGCTTTCTTT.

V usage is TRBV7-2 and J usage is TRBJ2-7, with 8 bases identical to TRBD2. V was pared by 3 bases and J by 4 bases, with 5 bases of the junction left unmatched. Germline-derived CDR1 and CDR2 are SGHTA and FQGNSA. The CDR3 consists of 14 residues. This CDR3 reads CASSFERGSYEQYF. CDR3 bases: TGTGCCAGCAGCTTCGAGCGGGGGAGTTACGAGCAGTACTTC.

This chain connects TRBV28 to TRBJ1-5; D call uncertain. The CDR3 is 14 amino acids. Germline V lookup: CDR1 MDHEN, CDR2 SYDVKM. The V end lost 10 bases, the J end lost 5 bases, and 18 bases lay between the germline ends. This CDR3 reads CATMEGSWDQPQHF. The CDR3, as DNA: TGTGCCACCATGGAGGGAAGTTGGGATCAGCCCCAGCATTTT.